This TCR beta chain comes out of a study of shared clonotypes between healthy human individuals. Overall study results and limits: Rarefaction revealed incomplete sorted-subset sequencing despite large depth.

Germline V CDR1 and CDR2: ENHRY, SYGVKD. The V segment lost 6 bases and the J segment 2 bases; nucleotides outside the gene matches: 4. The CDR3 spans 15 residues. For this clone: The antigen remains unidentified.

Clones were read by immunoSEQ multiplex PCR, and TCRdb kept only the in-frame ones, dropping some. The sample lists 2 million to 2.5 million clones; around 95% were seen once. Sequenced input: naive CD4+ T cells sorted from blood. As to subset: CD45RA+ positively selected. This receptor was obtained from a man aged 18 to 30 in good health. This chain connects TRBV10-3 to TRBJ2-6, with TRBD1 identical over 7 bases. CDR3 in DNA: TGTGCCATCAGGAATGACAGGGCTGGGGCCAACGTCCTGACTTTC. Translating it yields CAIRNDRAGANVLTF.